The 14 T cell receptor beta chains below were found in one sample sequenced in a study of T cells after yellow fever vaccination. TCRdb recomputed calls from the 5' RACE reads with MiXCR, one row per CDR3 protein. The table lists a few hundred thousand distinct CDR3 sequences, about 5.2% of them singletons. Sequenced material: CD4+ T cells sorted from PBMCs, taken on the day of the yellow fever booster vaccination. The receptors stem from a man aged 18 to 29 who received the YFV17D yellow fever vaccine.

This clonotype was seen more than once but under ten times. The chain couples TRBV4-1 to TRBJ1-5; the match to TRBD1 covers 9 bases. This CDR3 comprises 15 residues. V dropped 6 bases and J dropped 4; count of bases not matched to a gene: 7. In germline, CDR1 is MGHRA, CDR2 YSYEKL. The CDR3 is CASRSLGTGNQPQHF. DNA of the CDR3: TGCGCCAGCAGGAGCTTAGGGACAGGGAATCAGCCCCAGCATTTT.

This clonotype has at least ten counts. The V call is TRBV3-1, the J call TRBJ1-1; D perhaps matches TRBD1 (6 bases). The CDR3 runs to 16 residues. With 0 bases removed from V and 8 bases from J, the gap between germline ends came to 19 bases. Germline V gene sequence: CDR1 LGHDT, CDR2 YNNKEL (reference sequence). The chain's CDR3 is CASSQDLGRGRVEAFF. The CDR3 nucleotides are TGTGCCAGCAGCCAAGATTTGGGCAGGGGCCGAGTCGAAGCTTTCTTT.

The CDR3 loop is CASSFLPTGSTGELFF. In DNA form, the CDR3 reads TGTGCCAGCAGCTTTCTCCCGACAGGGAGCACCGGGGAGCTGTTTTTT. The V call is TRBV7-9, the J call TRBJ2-2; 7 bases are shared with TRBD1. From germline, CDR1 is SEHNR and CDR2 FQNEAQ (reference sequence). The CDR3 is made up of 16 amino acids. With V trimmed by 3 bases and J by 4 bases, 8 bases remained unmatched.

This clonotype was observed a few times. The chain employs TRBV6-1 and TRBJ1-5, with D unclear. V dropped 1 base and J dropped 5 bases, with 9 bases sitting between them. The CDR3 extends over 14 amino acids. Germline-derived CDR1 and CDR2 are MNHNS and SASEGT. In DNA form, the CDR3 reads TGTGCCAGCAGTGAAGGGGCAGGTGATCAGCCCCAGCATTTT. It yields the protein CASSEGAGDQPQHF.

This clonotype has a handful of counts. The rearrangement links TRBV7-8 to TRBJ2-7; D unresolved. V lost 4 bases to trimming and J lost 0 bases, with 13 bases between them. This CDR3 comprises 15 residues. CDR1 and CDR2 from the germline V gene are SGHVS and FQNEAQ. CDR3 loop: CASSSTYRDSYEQYF. The DNA for the CDR3 is TGTGCCAGCAGCTCCACCTATCGCGACTCCTACGAGCAGTACTTC.

This clonotype was recorded at least ten times. The chain couples TRBV20-1 to TRBJ2-7; 10 bases match TRBD1. The CDR3 covers 14 residues. V trimming: 1 base; J trimming: 3 bases; junction bases outside the gene matches: 3. Germline assignment: CDR1 DFQATT and CDR2 SNEGSKA (reference sequence). The CDR3 nucleotides read TGCAGTGCTAGAGCCGACAGGGGGCACTACGAGCAGTACGTC. This translates into CSARADRGHYEQYV.

The genes are TRBV6-4 and TRBJ2-7, with TRBD1 matching 9 bases. Losses at the gene ends were 4 bases for V and 5 bases for J; bases not matched to a gene: 3. The CDR3 covers 13 residues. The germline CDR1 and CDR2 sequences are MRHNA and SNTAGT. This CDR3 is CASSVDRGNEQYF. Written as DNA, the CDR3 is TGTGCCAGCAGTGTCGACAGGGGGAACGAGCAGTACTTC.

This clonotype was seen only a few times. The V call is TRBV5-1, the J call TRBJ1-1; 7 bases match TRBD1. The germline V gene has CDR1 SGHRS and CDR2 YFSETQ. Unmatched junction bases numbered 4, after V lost 4 bases and J lost 4 bases. The CDR3 totals 13 residues. For the CDR3, the DNA is TGCGCCAGCAGCCGAACAGGGGCCACTGAAGCTTTCTTT. This encodes CASSRTGATEAFF.

V usage is TRBV6-5 and J usage is TRBJ1-2; TRBD1 matches at 8 bases. The CDR3 is made up of 13 amino acids. From germline, CDR1 is MNHEY and CDR2 SVGAGI. V gave up 4 bases and J gave up 8 bases; unmatched junction bases: 6. The CDR3 DNA follows: TGTGCCAGCAGTTGGGACAGGATCGACGGCTACACCTTC. Its translation is CASSWDRIDGYTF.

CDR3 amino acids: CAISGFGGGLNQETQYF. DNA of the CDR3: TGTGCCATCAGTGGGTTTGGCGGGGGGCTAAATCAAGAGACCCAGTACTTC. This sequence joins TRBV10-3 and TRBJ2-5, with TRBD2 identical over 8 bases. Germline values: CDR1 ENHRY, CDR2 SYGVKD. The CDR3 contains 17 residues. V shed 4 bases and J 2 bases; nucleotides not matched to a gene: 12.

This clonotype has a handful of counts. The rearrangement links TRBV7-2 to TRBJ2-1, with D perhaps TRBD1 or TRBD2 (5 bases each). The length of the CDR3 is 17 residues. The V gene's germline CDR1 is SGHTA and CDR2 FQGNSA. V lost 1 base and J 9 bases, leaving 22 bases between the germline ends. This CDR3 is CASSLGSGTPFASEQFF. CDR3 bases: TGTGCCAGCAGCTTAGGGTCCGGGACGCCATTTGCCAGTGAGCAGTTCTTC.

The gene calls are TRBV15 and TRBJ2-6; 8 bases are a match to TRBD2. V lost 8 bases, J lost 1 base, and 7 bases stayed unmatched. The CDR3 has 16 amino acids. Germline CDR1 is LNHNV and CDR2 is YYDKDF (reference sequence). The DNA for the CDR3 is TGTGCCACCCGGGGGGGAAGAAGATCTGGGGCCAACGTCCTGACTTTC. Amino acid sequence: CATRGGRRSGANVLTF.

In this sample, this clonotype turned up many times. This sequence joins TRBV30 and TRBJ1-2; 7 bases fit TRBD1. Germline loops: CDR1 GTSNPN, CDR2 SVGIG (reference sequence). The CDR3 has 13 residues. The junction had 7 bases not matched to a gene; V was cut back by 3 bases and J by 6 bases. Written as DNA, the CDR3 is TGTGCCTGGAGCTTCGGGACAGAGAATGGCTACACCTTC. Translated: CAWSFGTENGYTF.

This chain links TRBV20-1 with TRBJ2-1; D may be TRBD1 (5 bases). V was pared by 0 bases and J by 6 bases, with 15 bases between. The V gene's germline CDR1 is DFQATT and CDR2 SNEGSKA (reference sequence). This CDR3 has 15 residues. This CDR3 is CSARDRRRGRNEQFF. The CDR3, as DNA: TGCAGTGCTAGAGATCGGAGAAGGGGCCGCAATGAGCAGTTCTTC.